This T cell receptor beta chain was recorded in a study of cytomegalovirus exposure and HLA in healthy donors (dated by TCRdb to the late 2010s). Background on the whole study: According to an earlier analysis of 450 to 650 of the donors, 150 million to 200 million T cells yielded 100 million or so unique TCR beta sequences and 276 Gb of sequence data. About 310 gigabases of sequencing data and some 85 million unique TCR sequences were included in an early release covering 550 to 650 HLA-typed donors. The genetic ancestry cluster associated with self-reported Caucasian donors included 80% to 90% of the roughly 390 genotyped donors. The study aimed to test whether signatures of past pathogen exposure could be identified by cataloging public T cell receptors. Using immunosequencing, the study profiled T cell repertoires from about 620 subjects and related those repertoires to cytomegalovirus serostatus. A separate validation cohort of roughly 130 different subjects was used in addition to the roughly 620-subject first cohort. The study combined high-throughput TCR immunosequencing, statistical association of individual TCRs with disease status, and machine learning to predict cytomegalovirus infection status. To study patterns of TCR occurrence, a later analysis re-analyzed previously published TCR beta repertoires from 600 to 750 donors and added high-resolution HLA genotyping. The later analysis used no new phenotypic data to find candidate immune exposures, relying instead on TCR beta sequences and their occurrence across donors. An earlier analysis of some 600 of the donors applied high-throughput TCR beta sequencing to assess whether each TCR beta V gene segment acted as functional or pseudogenic. Donor age, sex, ethnicity and CMV serostatus were collected together with the repertoire data. Genome-wide SNP genotypes for about 55% of the roughly 670 donors were used in a later genetic analysis, which treated that subset as a discovery cohort. All discovery cohort repertoires had been generated using a single sequencing platform. HLA typing covered class I and class II loci at four-digit resolution. Typing coverage varied by locus: about 620-630 donors for A, B, C, DRB1 and DQB1; 522 for DQA1; 600 to 610 for DPA1; fewer than 480 for DPB1. Roughly 5 DR-DQ haplotypes were handled as single units for association and clustering because linkage in the cohort was strong. On average, around 240,000 unique TCR beta nucleotide sequences were sequenced per donor among 398 genotyped donors of the cohort, with roughly 18% of those sequences being non-productive. Beyond this particular receptor, the publication reports: Most TCR sequences were seen in very few donors, while some public TCRs were found in many individuals. The sequencing pipeline was judged likely to have produced a cluster of highly shared sequence variants as a technical artifact. Strong co-occurrence of HLA alleles, especially DR and DQ, made assigning TCR associations to individual alleles difficult. At a false discovery rate of 0.05, a later analysis linked some 17,000 TCR beta sequences to specific HLA alleles. Several of the top co-occurrence clusters appeared to be linked to parvovirus B19, influenza, CMV and Epstein-Barr virus, according to a later analysis. A further reported finding was that TCR beta sequences accurately predicted the HLA-A and HLA-B alleles for most subjects in the first cohort. In an earlier analysis of about 540 of the donors, most TCR beta V segments were observed in productive rearrangements about 90% or about 30% of the time, broadly matching IMGT annotations. The presence/absence analyses assumed that sequencing depth was roughly uniform across donors, and that assumption may not be true. In a later analysis, most CMV-associated TCR beta chains were found to appear HLA-restricted, with HLA associations seemingly driven largely by CMV exposure. Linkage disequilibrium might explain the correlated functional status among segregating V segments, but an unknown experimental factor could not be ruled out. According to the authors, the approach could potentially be generalized to other disease states and immunological phenotypes. Because HLA typing was unavailable for some donors at each locus, only the typed subset was used in association tests. Compared with the roughly 600-donor mean, donors in an Asian-associated ancestry cluster had fewer N-insertions in productive TCRs, according to a later genetic analysis. For the cohort, immune exposure information was limited to CMV serostatus. In vitro tests confirmed that three of the cytomegalovirus-associated TCR beta chains recognize cytomegalovirus antigens. In both the original and validation cohorts, the classifier was reported to diagnose cytomegalovirus status with high specificity and sensitivity. The cohort was sequenced for TCR beta chains only, and without alpha or paired-chain data the features that could be detected were limited. Because the 87-base-pair reads could not distinguish some IMGT-functional V segments, including TRBV6-2 and TRBV6-3, those segments were excluded. About 17 rarely observed V segments, including chromosome 9 orphons, were excluded from the earlier analysis of approximately 500 of the donors because counts were too low. A later analysis found that HLA-associated TCR beta chains were more clonally expanded and had lower generation probabilities than equally common non-associated chains. In the study, approximately 160 TCR beta chains were listed as associated with cytomegalovirus. In a later analysis, the rate of TCR association differed among HLA loci, with DRB1 alleles having the most associated TCRs and HLA-C alleles having the fewest. A later genetic analysis associated a missense DCLRE1C variant with V-gene and J-gene trimming of TCR beta chains, and an independent cohort replicated the association.

The library was produced with the immunoSEQ multiplex PCR assay. The multiplex PCR relied on a mix of 60 forward primers for TCR Vbeta segments and 13 reverse primers for TCR Jbeta segments. A multiplex PCR assay on genomic DNA amplified the CDR3 region of rearranged TCR beta genes. The Illumina HiSeq System was used to sequence the amplified TCR beta libraries as 87-base-pair reads. As for how the authors treated the data: Across the 600 to 700 repertoires, a later analysis counted 75 million to 90 million unique TCR beta chains, some 11 million of which were shared by at least two donors. To remove PCR and sequencing errors, raw reads were error-corrected and collapsed into unique sequences using a nearest-neighbor algorithm that merged closely related sequences. To assign V, D and J gene segments, CDR3 sequences were aligned to IMGT reference sequences. For a sequence to be retained, a match of at least six nucleotides was required to both a V gene segment and a J gene segment. A rearrangement counted as productive if the CDR3 had no stop codons and remained in frame with V and J, and every other rearrangement counted as non-productive. Following IMGT convention, CDR3 was defined as the stretch from the second conserved V-encoded cysteine to the conserved J-encoded phenylalanine. The earlier analysis of about 610 of the donors excluded sequences that lacked an unambiguous match to a single V gene segment. An earlier analysis of a few hundred of the donors classified V segments as functional when productive rearrangements were above 56.7% and as segregating when the standard deviation between donors was above 5%. To diagnose cytomegalovirus status from the catalog of TCR beta chain sequences, a statistical classification framework was built. A later analysis assigned V and J genes by comparing TCR nucleotide sequences with IMGT/GENE-DB human TR gene sequences. The TCRdist pipeline was used in a later analysis to assign CDR3 sequences and most-parsimonious VDJ recombination scenarios. In a later analysis, each TCR beta chain was defined by its CDR3 amino acid sequence together with its V-gene family, and reads lacking a unique V-gene family were excluded. As a way to deal with suspected cross-contamination and a sequencing artifact, a later analysis dropped 500 to 700 nucleotide sequences that were highly shared and had low generation probability. A later analysis calculated a clonal expansion index for each public chain from normalized within-repertoire ranks of inferred template counts. Generation probabilities in a later analysis came from a VDJ recombination model fitted to out-of-frame rearrangements, and those results were checked against IGoR. A later analysis scored TCR-TCR, TCR-HLA and TCR-CMV co-occurrence with hypergeometric tests, applying a repertoire-size bias correction to TCR pairs. To estimate false discovery rates, a later analysis permuted the HLA or CMV assignments 20 times. In a later analysis, co-occurring TCRs were grouped using DBSCAN, and TCRdist sequence similarity was added for clustering within HLA-allele-positive subsets. Repertoires with fewer than 30,000 or more than 120,000 public chains were left out of co-occurrence clustering, as were about five repertoires with anomalous nucleotide sharing. TCRdb retrieved this table from immuneACCESS and kept in-frame rearrangements only. Not all clones are present; in checked studies, unresolved V genes account for under half, and no reason is known for the remainder. The V and J calls and the clone size are those of that table, but D and trimming were determined from the DNA. This sample has about 170,000 clones in its table, and roughly 80% of those were observed once. The ten largest clones take up 2% to 2.5% of the sample.

The cohort consisted of approximately 690 healthy bone marrow donors. At the time of sampling, all cohort members were nominally healthy, though unrecorded immune exposures were likely present. The donor was CMV seronegative and belonged to the group of under 400 seronegative cohort members. Each donor provided a peripheral blood sample, and peripheral blood mononuclear cells were used for TCR beta sequencing. The Qiagen DNeasy Blood Extraction Kit was used to extract genomic DNA from the blood cell samples. CDR1 and CDR2 (SGHRS, YFSETQ) derive from the germline V gene. The CDR3 covers 16 residues, taking in both the cysteine and the phenylalanine. Left in the record is the CDR3 DNA by itself, 48 bases read in frame from the first base. Germline trimming amounts to 4 bases on V and 4 bases on J, with 10 as the count of junction bases outside the gene matches. Turning to this clone: Its antigen target is currently unknown. No base quality information exists; no much larger clone differs at one position.

The chain links TRBV5-1 with TRBJ2-3; the junction holds 9 bases that match TRBD1. This TCR derives from a male donor in good health and CMV-seronegative. Sample: PBMCs. This receptor has the CDR3 CASSPRSGQGADTQYF. The nucleotides read TGCGCCAGCAGCCCCAGATCGGGACAGGGTGCAGATACGCAGTATTTT.